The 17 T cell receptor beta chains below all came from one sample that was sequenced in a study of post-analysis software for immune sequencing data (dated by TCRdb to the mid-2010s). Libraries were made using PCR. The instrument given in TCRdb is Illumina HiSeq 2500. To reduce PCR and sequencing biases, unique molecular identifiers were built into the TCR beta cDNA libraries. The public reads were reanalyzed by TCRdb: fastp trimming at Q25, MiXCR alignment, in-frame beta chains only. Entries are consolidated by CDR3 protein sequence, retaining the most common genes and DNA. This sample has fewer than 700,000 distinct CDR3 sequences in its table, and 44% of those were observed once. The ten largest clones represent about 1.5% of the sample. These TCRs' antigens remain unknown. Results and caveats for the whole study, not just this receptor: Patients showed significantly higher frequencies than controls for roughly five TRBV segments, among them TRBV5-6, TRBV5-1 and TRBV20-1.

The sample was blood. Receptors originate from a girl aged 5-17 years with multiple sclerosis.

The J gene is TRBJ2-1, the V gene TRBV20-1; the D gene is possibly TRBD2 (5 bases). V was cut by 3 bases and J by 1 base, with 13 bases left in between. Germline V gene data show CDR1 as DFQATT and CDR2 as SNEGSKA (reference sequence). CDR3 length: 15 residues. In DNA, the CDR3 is TGCAGTGCTAGCCCTGGACTGCTTTCCTACAATGAGCAGTTCTTC. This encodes CSASPGLLSYNEQFF.

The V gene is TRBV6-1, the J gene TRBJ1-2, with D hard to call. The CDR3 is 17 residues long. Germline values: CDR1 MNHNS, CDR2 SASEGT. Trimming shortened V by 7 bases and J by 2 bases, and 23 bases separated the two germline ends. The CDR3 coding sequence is TGTGCCAGCACGCCCCCCTTGCTGAACACCATCAACTATGGCTACACCTTC. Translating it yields CASTPPLLNTINYGYTF.

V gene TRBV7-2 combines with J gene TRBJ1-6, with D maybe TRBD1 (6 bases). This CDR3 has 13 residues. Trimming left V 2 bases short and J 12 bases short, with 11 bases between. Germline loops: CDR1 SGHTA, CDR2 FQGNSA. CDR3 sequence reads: CASSLRQAGPLHF. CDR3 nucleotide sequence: TGTGCCAGCAGCTTAAGACAGGCGGGACCCCTCCACTTT.

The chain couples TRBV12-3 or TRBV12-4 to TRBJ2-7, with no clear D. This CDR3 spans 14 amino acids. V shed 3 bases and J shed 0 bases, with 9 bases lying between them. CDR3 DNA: TGTGCCAGCAGTTTTGGCGTGAGCTCCTACGAGCAGTACTTC. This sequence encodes CASSFGVSSYEQYF.

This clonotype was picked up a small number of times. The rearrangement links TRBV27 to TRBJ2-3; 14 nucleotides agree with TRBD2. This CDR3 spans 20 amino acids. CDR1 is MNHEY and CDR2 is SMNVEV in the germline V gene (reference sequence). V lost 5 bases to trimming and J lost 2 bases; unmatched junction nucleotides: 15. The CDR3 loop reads CASSRSGLAGVFSPTDTQYF. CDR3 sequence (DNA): TGTGCCAGCAGTAGGTCGGGACTAGCGGGAGTCTTTTCCCCCACAGATACGCAGTATTTT.

In nucleotides, the CDR3 is TGCAGTGCTAGAGATATGCTCCTGAACACTGAAGCTTTCTTT. This translates into CSARDMLLNTEAFF. This chain uses TRBV20-1 with TRBJ1-1; D is unresolved. Germline CDR1 is DFQATT and CDR2 is SNEGSKA (reference sequence). This CDR3 comprises 14 residues. Trimming stripped 0 bases from V and 0 bases from J, with 8 bases between.

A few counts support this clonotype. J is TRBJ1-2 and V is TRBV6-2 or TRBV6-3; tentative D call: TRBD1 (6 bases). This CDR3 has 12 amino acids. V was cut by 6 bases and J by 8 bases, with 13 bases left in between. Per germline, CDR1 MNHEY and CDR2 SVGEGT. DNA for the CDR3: TGTGCCAGCAGGTGGACAGTAGGAGGCTACACCTTC. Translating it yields CASRWTVGGYTF.

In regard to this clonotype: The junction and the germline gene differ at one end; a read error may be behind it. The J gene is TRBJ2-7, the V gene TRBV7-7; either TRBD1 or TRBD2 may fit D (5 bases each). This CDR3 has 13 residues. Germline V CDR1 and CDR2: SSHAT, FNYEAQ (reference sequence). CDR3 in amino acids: CASSLGTASEQYF. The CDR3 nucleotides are TGTGCTAGCAGCTTAGGGACGGCTAGCGAGCAGTACTTC. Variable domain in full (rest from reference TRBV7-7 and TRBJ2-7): GAGVSQSPRYKVTKRGQDVTLRCDPISSHATLYWYQQALGQGPEFLTYFNYEAQPDKSGLPSDRFSAERPEGSISTLTIQRTEQRDSAMYRCASSLGTASEQYFGPGTRLTVT.

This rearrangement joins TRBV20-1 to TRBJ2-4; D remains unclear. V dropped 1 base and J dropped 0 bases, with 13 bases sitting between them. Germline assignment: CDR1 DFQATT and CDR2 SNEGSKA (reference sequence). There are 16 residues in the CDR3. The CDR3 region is CSARGYQQLAKNIQYF. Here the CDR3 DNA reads TGCAGTGCTAGAGGTTACCAGCAACTAGCCAAAAACATTCAGTACTTC.

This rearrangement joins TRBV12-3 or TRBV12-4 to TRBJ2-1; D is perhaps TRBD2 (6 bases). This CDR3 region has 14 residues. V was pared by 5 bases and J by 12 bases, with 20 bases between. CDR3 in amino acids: CASSRDSTPLGQFF. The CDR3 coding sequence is TGTGCCAGCAGTAGGGACTCCACCCCATTGGGGCAGTTCTTC.

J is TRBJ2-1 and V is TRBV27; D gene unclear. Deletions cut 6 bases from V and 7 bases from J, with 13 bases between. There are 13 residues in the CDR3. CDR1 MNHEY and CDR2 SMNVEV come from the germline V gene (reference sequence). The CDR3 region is CASRWADGNEQFF. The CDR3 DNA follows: TGTGCCAGCAGGTGGGCTGACGGTAATGAGCAGTTCTTC.

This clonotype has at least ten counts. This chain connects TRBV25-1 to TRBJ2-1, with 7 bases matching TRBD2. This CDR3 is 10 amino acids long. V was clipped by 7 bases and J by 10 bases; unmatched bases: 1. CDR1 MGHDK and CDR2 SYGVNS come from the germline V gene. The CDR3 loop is CASTGGEQFF. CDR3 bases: TGTGCCAGCACCGGGGGGGAGCAGTTCTTC.

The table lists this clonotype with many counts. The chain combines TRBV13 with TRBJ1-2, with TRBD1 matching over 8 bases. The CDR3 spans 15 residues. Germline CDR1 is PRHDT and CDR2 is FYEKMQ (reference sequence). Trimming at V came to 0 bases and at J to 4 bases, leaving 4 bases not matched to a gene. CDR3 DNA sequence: TGTGCCAGCAGCTTAGGTCCAGGGACAGGCTATGGCTACACCTTC. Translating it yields CASSLGPGTGYGYTF. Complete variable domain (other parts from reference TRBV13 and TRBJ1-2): AAGVIQSPRHLIKEKRETATLKCYPIPRHDTVYWYQQGPGQDPQFLISFYEKMQSDKGSIPDRFSAQQFSDYHSELNMSSLELGDSALYFCASSLGPGTGYGYTFGSGTRLTVV.

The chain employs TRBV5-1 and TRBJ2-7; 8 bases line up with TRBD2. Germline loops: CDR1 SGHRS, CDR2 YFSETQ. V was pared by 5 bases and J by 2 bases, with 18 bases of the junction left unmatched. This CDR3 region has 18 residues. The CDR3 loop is CASSHLPTTSGYPYEQYF. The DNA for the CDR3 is TGCGCCAGCAGTCACTTACCGACAACTAGCGGATACCCCTACGAGCAGTACTTC. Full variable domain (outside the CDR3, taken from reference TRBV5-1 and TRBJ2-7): KAGVTQTPRYLIKTRGQQVTLSCSPISGHRSVSWYQQTPGQGLQFLFEYFSETQRNKGNFPGRFSGRQFSNSRSEMNVSTLELGDSALYLCASSHLPTTSGYPYEQYFGPGTRLTVT.

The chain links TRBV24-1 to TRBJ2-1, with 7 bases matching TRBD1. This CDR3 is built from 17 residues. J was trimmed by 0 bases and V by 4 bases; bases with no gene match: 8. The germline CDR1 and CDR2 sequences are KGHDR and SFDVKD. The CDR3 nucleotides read TGTGCCACCAGTGACACCGGGACAGACATCTCCTACAATGAGCAGTTCTTC. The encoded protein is CATSDTGTDISYNEQFF.

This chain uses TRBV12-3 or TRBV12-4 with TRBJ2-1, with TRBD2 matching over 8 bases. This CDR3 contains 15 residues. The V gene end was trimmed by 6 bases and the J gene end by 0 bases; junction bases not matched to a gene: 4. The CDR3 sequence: CASRVAGNSYNEQFF. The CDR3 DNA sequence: TGTGCCAGCAGGGTAGCGGGGAACTCCTACAATGAGCAGTTCTTC.

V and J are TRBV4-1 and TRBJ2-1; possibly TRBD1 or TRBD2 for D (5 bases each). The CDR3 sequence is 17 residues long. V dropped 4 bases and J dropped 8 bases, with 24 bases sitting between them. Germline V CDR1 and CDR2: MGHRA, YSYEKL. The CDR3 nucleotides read TGCGCCAGCAGCCTCCATGGGGGTAGCGCTTCCACTGATGAGCAGTTCTTC. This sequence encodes CASSLHGGSASTDEQFF.